Following are 12 T cell receptor beta chains from one sample sequenced in a study of blood T cell repertoires in COVID-19. Libraries were prepared by immunoSEQ multiplex PCR; TCRdb keeps only in-frame clonotypes and omits some of them. The sample holds 200,000 to 300,000 clones, around 86% seen once. The sequenced sample was peripheral blood. The source of these receptors is a woman aged 55-70 years with COVID-19, enrolled during active disease.

The chain couples TRBV30 to TRBJ2-5; 8 positions match TRBD1. CDR1 GTSNPN and CDR2 SVGIG come from the germline V gene (reference sequence). V trimming: 0 bases; J trimming: 7 bases; junction bases outside the gene matches: 4. This CDR3 comprises 13 residues. The CDR3 DNA follows: TGTGCCTGGAGTGTAAAAACAGGGGGGACCCAGTACTTC. Protein product: CAWSVKTGGTQYF.

The J gene is TRBJ1-5, the V gene TRBV4-2; D not resolved. The CDR3 runs to 14 residues. Germline values: CDR1 LGHNA, CDR2 YNFKEQ. V was cut by 0 bases and J by 6 bases, with 9 bases left in between. DNA of the CDR3: TGTGCCAGCAGCCAAGACGACACCCCTCAGCCCCAGCATTTT. Protein: CASSQDDTPQPQHF.

This clone is a singleton in its sample. V usage is TRBV28 and J usage is TRBJ2-7, with TRBD1 identical over 9 bases. V was pared by 4 bases and J by 4 bases, with 8 bases of the junction left unmatched. Per germline, CDR1 MDHEN and CDR2 SYDVKM. CDR3 size: 15 residues. The CDR3 reads CASSSPTGGAYEQYF. CDR3 coding DNA: TGTGCCAGCAGTTCCCCTACAGGGGGCGCGTACGAGCAGTACTTC.

V gene TRBV28 combines with J gene TRBJ1-5, with TRBD1 identical over 9 bases. V trimming: 5 bases; J trimming: 9 bases; junction bases outside the gene matches: 8. This CDR3 is 14 amino acids long. Germline V gives CDR1 MDHEN, CDR2 SYDVKM. The CDR3 DNA reads TGTGCCAGCAGTCACCGGGACAGGGAACGGCCCCAGCATTTT. This encodes CASSHRDRERPQHF. The full variable domain, in which reference TRBV28 and TRBJ1-5 provide the parts outside the CDR3, is DVKVTQSSRYLVKRTGEKVFLECVQDMDHENMFWYRQDPGLGLRLIYFSYDVKMKEKGDIPEGYSVSREKKERFSLILESASTNQTSMYLCASSHRDRERPQHFGDGTRLSIL.

CDR3 sequence (DNA): TGTGCCAGCAGTTCCCTCTTGGGGGGACCGGCAGGGGCCAACGTCCTGACTTTC. This gives the protein CASSSLLGGPAGANVLTF. The V call is TRBV27, the J call TRBJ2-6; a possible D gene is TRBD2 (6 bases). The CDR3 extends over 18 amino acids. The V end lost 4 bases, the J end lost 4 bases, and 20 bases lay between the germline ends. The germline V gene encodes CDR1 MNHEY and CDR2 SMNVEV (reference sequence).

This clone was counted only a few times. The chain uses TRBV11-3 and TRBJ2-7; D perhaps matches TRBD1 (6 bases). V lost 7 bases to trimming and J lost 3 bases, with 10 bases between them. In germline, CDR1 is SGHNT, CDR2 YENEEA. The CDR3 has 12 residues. DNA of the CDR3: TGTGCCAGCAAAGGACAGAGCTACGAGCAGTACTTC. Translated: CASKGQSYEQYF. The variable domain in full, with the rest retrieved from reference TRBV11-3 and TRBJ2-7, is EAGVVQSPRYKIIEKKQPVAFWCNPISGHNTLYWYLQNLGQGPELLIRYENEEAVDDSQLPKDRFSAERLKGVDSTLKIQPAELGDSAVYLCASKGQSYEQYFGPGTRLTVT.

The CDR3 reads CASRTGQANQETQYF. The CDR3 nucleotides are TGCGCCAGCAGGACAGGGCAGGCCAACCAAGAGACCCAGTACTTC. This sequence joins TRBV5-1 and TRBJ2-5, with 7 bases identical to TRBD1. J lost 0 bases, V lost 5 bases, and 7 bases had no gene match. The CDR3 spans 15 residues. Per the germline V gene, CDR1 is SGHRS and CDR2 is YFSETQ. Full variable domain (missing parts from reference TRBV5-1 and TRBJ2-5): KAGVTQTPRYLIKTRGQQVTLSCSPISGHRSVSWYQQTPGQGLQFLFEYFSETQRNKGNFPGRFSGRQFSNSRSEMNVSTLELGDSALYLCASRTGQANQETQYFGPGTRLLVL.

The chain uses TRBV4-1 and TRBJ1-4, with 8 bases that match TRBD1. The CDR3 is made up of 18 amino acids. Germline values: CDR1 MGHRA, CDR2 YSYEKL. V was pared by 3 bases and J by 4 bases, with 13 bases of the junction left unmatched. The DNA for the CDR3 is TGCGCCAGCAGCCAGGACGCTCTAGGACAGGGATTTAATGAAAAACTGTTTTTT. It translates to CASSQDALGQGFNEKLFF.

J is TRBJ2-5 and V is TRBV19; TRBD1 is a possible D gene (6 bases). V was clipped by 2 bases and J by 4 bases, with 11 bases between them. In germline, CDR1 is LNHDA, CDR2 SQIVND (reference sequence). CDR3 size: 14 residues. The chain's CDR3 is CASSITPRGETQYF. The CDR3 DNA reads TGTGCCAGTAGTATAACCCCCAGGGGAGAGACCCAGTACTTC.

This clone was seen only once. This sample also contains other DNA sequences that code for the same CDR3. The chain joins TRBV28 to TRBJ2-7, with 7 bases fitting TRBD1. V was pared by 2 bases and J by 2 bases, with 3 bases of the junction left unmatched. Germline V gene data show CDR1 as MDHEN and CDR2 as SYDVKM. CDR3 length: 14 amino acids. CDR3 region: CASSLVGTAYEQYF. Written as DNA, the CDR3 is TGTGCCAGCAGTTTAGTCGGGACAGCCTACGAGCAGTACTTC.

V and J are TRBV5-4 and TRBJ2-5; TRBD2 agrees at 12 bases. With V trimmed by 1 base and J by 2 bases, 3 bases remained unmatched. Germline CDR1 reads SGHNT; CDR2 reads YYREEE (reference sequence). CDR3 size: 16 residues. The CDR3 DNA sequence: TGTGCCAGCAGCTTGTCTAGCGGGAGGGGGCAAGAGACCCAGTACTTC. It yields the protein CASSLSSGRGQETQYF.

Note on this clone: The DNA is omitted, as the CDR3 cannot be located on it reliably, and the CDR3 follows TCRdb's listing. This chain links TRBV9 with TRBJ1-1; the tabulated D call, TRBD1, remains unverified against the DNA. The germline V gene has CDR1 SGDLS and CDR2 YYNGEE. The CDR3 length is 12 residues, termini included. CDR3 amino acids: CASSVGQGSTFF.